These T cell receptor beta chains were read from a single sample in a study of cytomegalovirus exposure and HLA in healthy donors. Only in-frame clones appear in the TCRdb table, and some are missing; sequencing was by immunoSEQ multiplex PCR. The sample yields tens of thousands of clones, roughly 93% seen once. Sequenced sample: PBMCs. Receptor source: a woman in her twenties or thirties in good health and CMV-seronegative. Both conserved end residues are part of each CDR3. A D gene is named only where the DNA matches it firmly. A row's size may be missing; if present it is once, few, many or a size class.

j_call clone_size v_call d_call cdr3_aa cdr3_nt
TRBJ2-2 . TRBV6-6 . CASSYRAGNTGELFF TGTGCCAGCAGTTATCGAGCGGGGAACACCGGGGAGCTGTTTTTT
TRBJ1-5 . TRBV5-5 . CASSLVVGGGNQPQHF TGTGCCAGCAGCCTCGTGGTGGGAGGTGGCAATCAGCCCCAGCATTTT
TRBJ1-2 . TRBV19 TRBD1 CASSNPGQRNYGYTF TGTGCCAGTAGTAATCCGGGACAGAGAAACTATGGCTACACCTTC
TRBJ2-5 . TRBV2 . CASRDTGGGETQYF TGTGCCAGCAGAGATACAGGGGGAGGGGAGACCCAGTACTTC
TRBJ1-5 . TRBV28 . CASRERVGNQPQHF TGTGCCAGCAGGGAGAGGGTGGGCAATCAGCCCCAGCATTTT
TRBJ1-2 . TRBV5-4 TRBD1 CASSFGTVGYTF TGTGCCAGCAGCTTCGGGACAGTAGGCTACACCTTC
TRBJ2-5 . TRBV2 . CASSPTPETQYF TGTGCCAGCAGCCCCACTCCTGAGACCCAGTACTTC
TRBJ2-1 . TRBV11-1 TRBD2 CASGGEYPYNEQFF TGTGCCAGCGGGGGGGAATACCCCTACAATGAGCAGTTCTTC
TRBJ2-7 . TRBV4-1 TRBD2 CASSPVGAGVVYEQYF TGCGCCAGCAGCCCCGTCGGGGCGGGAGTGGTCTACGAGCAGTACTTC
TRBJ2-7 . TRBV30 . CAWSSAGRPNTYEQYF TGTGCCTGGAGCTCTGCAGGTCGGCCCAACACCTACGAGCAGTACTTC
TRBJ2-1 . TRBV6-5 TRBD2 CASSTGLAGVVEQFF TGTGCCAGCAGTACCGGACTAGCGGGAGTGGTTGAGCAGTTCTTC
TRBJ2-5 once TRBV4-1 TRBD2 CASSQDKGLAGGRETQYF TGCGCCAGCAGCCAAGATAAGGGACTAGCGGGGGGGCGAGAGACCCAGTACTTC
TRBJ2-7 . TRBV10-3 . CAISEDRDTYEQYF TGTGCCATCAGTGAGGATCGGGACACTTACGAGCAGTACTTC
TRBJ2-1 . TRBV6-1 TRBD1 CASRTGGRINEQFF TGTGCCAGCAGAACAGGGGGCAGGATAAATGAGCAGTTCTTC
TRBJ2-5 . TRBV11-3 . CASSLYREETQYF TGTGCCAGCAGCCTATACAGAGAAGAGACCCAGTACTTC
TRBJ1-3 . TRBV4-1 . CASSQAGTAGNTIYF TGCGCCAGCAGCCAGGCCGGGACTGCTGGAAACACCATATATTTT
TRBJ1-1 . TRBV28 . CASSLGEGSAFF TGTGCCAGCAGTTTAGGTGAGGGCTCAGCTTTCTTT
TRBJ2-1 . TRBV5-1 TRBD2 CASTLAGDRTNEQFF TGCGCCAGCACCTTAGCGGGAGATCGTACCAATGAGCAGTTCTTC
TRBJ2-2 . TRBV9 TRBD1 CASSQVQGYTGELFF TGTGCCAGCAGCCAAGTACAGGGGTACACCGGGGAGCTGTTTTTT
TRBJ1-2 . TRBV19 . CASSRTGITYGYTF TGTGCCAGTAGTAGAACAGGGATTACCTATGGCTACACCTTC
TRBJ2-3 . TRBV4-2 . CASSQDLGRYGDTDTQYF TGTGCCAGCAGCCAAGATCTGGGGAGGTACGGAGACACAGATACGCAGTATTTT
TRBJ2-5 . TRBV7-3 . CASSLEPRETQYF TGTGCCAGCAGCTTAGAACCTCGGGAGACCCAGTACTTC
TRBJ2-7 . TRBV23-1 . CASSQSTSYEQYF TGCGCCAGCAGTCAAAGCACCTCCTACGAGCAGTACTTC
TRBJ2-3 . TRBV14 . CASSQGLGWRGDTDTQYF TGTGCCAGCAGCCAAGGACTGGGGTGGCGGGGAGACACAGATACGCAGTATTTT
TRBJ2-1 . TRBV2 TRBD2 CASSEVRLAGGLDEQFF TGTGCCAGCAGTGAGGTTCGACTAGCGGGGGGTCTCGATGAGCAGTTCTTC
TRBJ2-3 . TRBV4-1 . CASSQEYLQAEDTQYF TGCGCCAGCAGCCAAGAGTATTTACAGGCTGAAGATACGCAGTATTTT
TRBJ2-7 . TRBV14 TRBD1 CASSRPGQGAYEQYF TGTGCCAGCAGCCGCCCGGGACAGGGGGCTTACGAGCAGTACTTC
TRBJ2-3 . TRBV14 TRBD2 CASSHGPSGHLTDTQYF TGTGCCAGCAGCCATGGGCCTAGCGGGCACCTCACAGATACGCAGTATTTT
TRBJ2-7 . TRBV28 . CASSLPRLYEQYF TGTGCCAGCAGTTTACCCCGTCTCTACGAGCAGTACTTC
TRBJ2-2 . TRBV7-9 TRBD1 CASSLGQGKNTGELFF TGTGCCAGCAGCCTCGGACAGGGGAAGAACACCGGGGAGCTGTTTTTT
TRBJ2-7 once TRBV28 TRBD1 CATKTGTVIYEQYF TGTGCCACCAAAACCGGGACAGTAATCTACGAGCAGTACTTC
TRBJ1-6 . TRBV6-5 TRBD1 CASSYVGQGGSPLHF TGTGCCAGCAGTTACGTTGGGCAGGGGGGCTCACCCCTCCACTTT